This is a list of T cell receptor beta chains from one sample in a study of human T cells and chemical hapten exposure. A single record per CDR3 protein comes from TCRdb applying MiXCR to the RACE reads. The sample carries about 110,000 distinct CDR3 sequences, roughly a tenth recorded once. Sequenced here: whole blood, sampled in connection with sensitization to the hapten diphenylcyclopropenone (DPC). Receptors were obtained from a middle-aged woman with alopecia areata. Some clones in this sample may be carry-over from other donors' samples. CDR3s leave out the opening cysteine and the closing phenylalanine or tryptophan.

>TRBV7-6|TRBJ1-1
ASSLRVQTEAF
>TRBV5-1|TRBJ2-2
ASSLAGLRTGELF
>TRBV27|TRBJ2-7
ASSSTGTDRGQY
>TRBV6-5|TRBJ2-7
ASSYSQEMTGSQYEQY
>TRBV28|TRBJ2-7
ASSFRGPLSYEQY
>TRBV12-3/TRBV12-4|TRBJ1-4
ASSLGGTNEKLF
>TRBV29-1|TRBJ2-5
SVEIAPQETQY
>TRBV7-9|TRBJ1-1
ASSLVIPAPRNTEAF
>TRBV7-9|TRBJ1-1
ASSLGSRADTEAF
>TRBV29-1|TRBJ1-1
SVATGGTEAF
>TRBV30|TRBJ2-7
AWSGGTYEQY
>TRBV7-8|TRBJ2-5
ASSLRTGQETQY
>TRBV7-8|TRBJ2-7
AIQGGPGEQY
>TRBV6-2/TRBV6-3|TRBJ1-5
ASTISYQPQH
>TRBV5-1|TRBJ1-2
ASSPGQTVPGDGYT
>TRBV7-2|TRBJ2-3
ASSPTPQRGFLDTQY
>TRBV10-3|TRBJ2-3
AISDRGTDTQY
>TRBV7-2|TRBJ2-1
ASSPGRVYNEQF
>TRBV6-2/TRBV6-3|TRBJ2-2
ASSPTLKPGELF
>TRBV12-3/TRBV12-4|TRBJ1-6
ASSGRTGNSPLH
>TRBV12-3/TRBV12-4|TRBJ1-5
ASTSGGQPQH
>TRBV7-9|TRBJ2-2
ASSAPIGAGGHTGELF
>TRBV29-1|TRBJ1-3
SGLGQGSGNTIY
>TRBV6-2/TRBV6-3|TRBJ2-7
ASTGATKNEQY
>TRBV27|TRBJ2-3
ASRAGGPPDTQY
>TRBV7-2|TRBJ2-2
ASSSRGTDTGELF
>TRBV7-2|TRBJ2-7
ASSLTRPAYEQY
>TRBV27|TRBJ1-2
ASRKGPPNYGYT
>TRBV3-1|TRBJ1-1
ASSQLRVTEAF
>TRBV7-9|TRBJ1-5
ASSLDFRSNQPQH
>TRBV7-6|TRBJ2-3
ASTSEGSTTDTRY
>TRBV9|TRBJ2-5
ASSVGNRDYQETQY
>TRBV12-3/TRBV12-4|TRBJ1-5
ASSSTRERGQPQH
>TRBV20-1|TRBJ2-7
SVEDMSIYEQY
>TRBV3-1|TRBJ2-4
ASSQEKVAKNIQY
>TRBV18|TRBJ1-1
ASSPLLAGASEAF
>TRBV5-5|TRBJ2-7
ASSSLTGDEQY
>TRBV7-9|TRBJ2-3
ASCAQPGQGGGDTQY
>TRBV6-6|TRBJ1-1
ASSYRELNTEAF
>TRBV12-3/TRBV12-4|TRBJ2-3
ASKWGTDTQY
>TRBV7-2|TRBJ1-6
ASSSRPLTSNSPLH
>TRBV4-2|TRBJ2-7
ASSQVAQSGGAFYEQY
>TRBV29-1|TRBJ1-1
SVRADMNTEAF
>TRBV5-4|TRBJ2-5
ASSLEEKETQY
>TRBV20-1|TRBJ1-5
SARVPGGNQPQH
>TRBV11-2|TRBJ2-1
ASSLAFGGANEQF
>TRBV5-4|TRBJ2-5
ASSRGGVQETQY
>TRBV29-1|TRBJ2-1
SVEGLAGPQGNEQF
>TRBV5-1|TRBJ1-6
ASSLDAGNSPLH
>TRBV4-3|TRBJ2-7
ASSQEYSSYEQY
>TRBV5-1|TRBJ2-5
ASSLAQKETQY
>TRBV7-2|TRBJ1-3
ASSPPGVRGNTIY
>TRBV27|TRBJ2-1
ASSSPGTGHSYNEQF
>TRBV6-2/TRBV6-3|TRBJ1-2
ASSYSTMAEELNYGYT